This T cell receptor beta chain originates from a study of T cell repertoires in cytomegalovirus infection (dated by TCRdb to the late 2010s). For the wider study: Alongside well-studied HLA-B-restricted epitopes, the peptide stimulations were aimed at recently identified HLA-C-restricted CMV epitopes, whose presentation resists viral immunomodulation. Donor HLA type was relevant to the analysis, because carriage of CMV infection together with the matching HLA type was indicated by public TCR beta signatures.

CDR1 SGHTA and CDR2 FQGTGA are derived from the germline V gene. The CDR3, cysteine through phenylalanine, is 13 amino acids long. Kept here is only the CDR3 DNA, which spans 39 bases and is read in frame from base 1. V is cut by 5 bases and J by 5 bases, and the space between the germline ends is 12 bases. This clonotype has more than one count but fewer than ten. The antigen it recognizes is unknown. No per-base quality is available; no much larger clone lies one base away. The full study reports these points: The ex vivo response was dominated by HLA-C-restricted CMV-specific TCR beta clonotypes, and the single most frequent clonotype in two of eight donors was supplied by these HLA-C-restricted clonotypes. Carriers of CMV infection plus the relevant HLA type were discriminated by the cumulative frequency of public TCR beta family members in the study cohort and in an independent roughly 340-donor cohort.

Sequencing relied on an Illumina HiSeq 1500. Using fastp at Q25 and MiXCR, TCRdb reprocessed the public reads and kept productive beta chains. Rows are combined by CDR3 protein, so each entry shows the most common genes and DNA. The sample data list a few hundred thousand distinct CDR3 sequences, and more than 30% of these were observed just once. Around a sixth of the sample belongs to the ten largest clones. The sample's treatment or condition label is to be understood as: in vitro stimulation with specific CMV peptide epitopes to enrich CMV-specific T cells. The sequences come from cultured PBMCs, collected from culture after CMV antigen stimulation. The clonotype comes from a human donor in good health (CMV status not recorded). Some clones in this sample may be carry-over from other donors' samples. The chain was built from TRBV7-3 and TRBJ2-5, with no D gene named confidently. The encoded CDR3 is CASSRTYEETQYF. The nucleotides read TGTGCCAGCAGCAGAACCTATGAGGAGACCCAGTACTTC.